The 9 T cell receptor beta chains in this list originate from one sample, sequenced in a study of post-analysis software for immune sequencing data. Study-level results: Higher frequency in patients than in controls was seen for roughly five TRBV segments, with TRBV5-6, TRBV5-1 and TRBV20-1 among them.

Unique molecular identifiers had been added to the TCR beta cDNA libraries. TCRdb ran MiXCR on the PCR reads and lists one entry per CDR3 protein. The data show hundreds of thousands of distinct CDR3 sequences, approximately 53% seen once. Their antigen targets remain unknown. Specimen: blood. The receptors derive from a girl between 10 and 17 years old with multiple sclerosis.

This clonotype was seen only a few times. Relative to the germline gene, one junction end is altered; a read error may explain this. The chain uses TRBV7-7 and TRBJ2-1, with 7 bases matching TRBD1. Germline V lookup: CDR1 SSHAT, CDR2 FNYEAQ (reference sequence). CDR3 length equals 13 residues. CDR3 region: CASSPDRDGLQFF. In DNA, the CDR3 is TGTGCTAGCAGCCCCGACAGGGACGGACTTCAGTTCTTC.

V is TRBV5-1 and J is TRBJ1-1; 12 nucleotides match TRBD1. Germline loops: CDR1 SGHRS, CDR2 YFSETQ. Trimming took 0 bases from V and 4 from J; bases not matched to a gene: 7. The CDR3 has 17 amino acids. The CDR3: CASSLEGTGGEGTEAFF. The CDR3 DNA sequence: TGCGCCAGCAGCTTGGAAGGGACAGGGGGCGAGGGCACTGAAGCTTTCTTT. Combining the CDR3 with reference TRBV5-1 and TRBJ1-1 gives the whole variable domain KAGVTQTPRYLIKTRGQQVTLSCSPISGHRSVSWYQQTPGQGLQFLFEYFSETQRNKGNFPGRFSGRQFSNSRSEMNVSTLELGDSALYLCASSLEGTGGEGTEAFFGQGTRLTVV.

The chain joins TRBV10-2 to TRBJ1-2; the D gene is possibly TRBD1 (5 bases). V was clipped by 7 bases and J by 9 bases, with 18 bases between them. Looked up from germline, CDR1 is WSHSY and CDR2 is SAAADI. The CDR3 loop spans 13 amino acids. This CDR3 reads CASTFDRVSRYTF. CDR3 sequence (DNA): TGCGCCAGCACTTTCGACAGAGTCTCCCGCTACACCTTC.

This clonotype was detected only a few times. V gene TRBV29-1 combines with J gene TRBJ2-1; D is uncertain. Trimming left V 4 bases short and J 4 bases short, with 8 bases between. Germline-derived CDR1 and CDR2 are SQVTM and ANQGSEA. This CDR3 comprises 12 residues. Written as DNA, the CDR3 is TGCAGCGTTGGGTCGACGTACAATGAGCAGTTCTTC. Its protein product is CSVGSTYNEQFF.

This chain uses TRBV20-1 with TRBJ1-5; the D gene is possibly TRBD1 (5 bases). Germline assignment: CDR1 DFQATT and CDR2 SNEGSKA (reference sequence). Between the trimmed V and J ends, which lost 4 bases and 4 bases, there was a span of 29 bases. The CDR3 has 19 amino acids. DNA for the CDR3: TGCAGTGCTATAGGGGCCCGGGCACAGGATTGGATTGAGAATCAGCCCCAGCATTTT. Translated: CSAIGARAQDWIENQPQHF.

This clonotype was counted at least ten times. One end of the junction is discordant with germline, which a read error may explain. The chain carries TRBV5-1 and TRBJ2-7; TRBD1 matches 11 bases. CDR1 and CDR2 (germline): SGHRS, YFSETQ. CDR3 length: 14 residues. The DNA for the CDR3 is TGTGCCAGCAGTTCCGGGACAGGGGGCTACGAGCAGTACTTC. It is translated as CASSSGTGGYEQYF.

The V gene is TRBV7-3, the J gene TRBJ1-1; the D is unclear. CDR1 and CDR2 from the germline V gene are SGHTA and FQGTGA. The CDR3 length is 13 residues. V was cut by 5 bases and J by 0 bases, with 7 bases left in between. For the CDR3, the DNA is TGTGCCAGCAGCCATGGGTTGAACACTGAAGCTTTCTTT. Translated: CASSHGLNTEAFF.

This clonotype was seen only a few times. V is TRBV7-2 and J is TRBJ2-2; no clear D gene. Looked up from germline, CDR1 is SGHTA and CDR2 is FQGNSA. The CDR3 has 16 amino acids. V lost 2 bases, J lost 0 bases, and 10 bases lay in between. CDR3 region: CASSLPRSTNTGELFF. CDR3 nucleotides: TGTGCCAGCAGCTTACCAAGGTCTACGAACACCGGGGAGCTGTTTTTT.

This clonotype has at least ten counts. The genes are TRBV2 and TRBJ2-7; D unclear. CDR1 and CDR2 (germline): SNHLY, FYNNEI. The CDR3 covers 11 residues. Trimming took 6 bases from V and 3 from J, leaving 6 bases between them. The DNA of the CDR3 is TGTGCCAGCAGCCCCAACTACGAGCAGTACTTC. Translation: CASSPNYEQYF.